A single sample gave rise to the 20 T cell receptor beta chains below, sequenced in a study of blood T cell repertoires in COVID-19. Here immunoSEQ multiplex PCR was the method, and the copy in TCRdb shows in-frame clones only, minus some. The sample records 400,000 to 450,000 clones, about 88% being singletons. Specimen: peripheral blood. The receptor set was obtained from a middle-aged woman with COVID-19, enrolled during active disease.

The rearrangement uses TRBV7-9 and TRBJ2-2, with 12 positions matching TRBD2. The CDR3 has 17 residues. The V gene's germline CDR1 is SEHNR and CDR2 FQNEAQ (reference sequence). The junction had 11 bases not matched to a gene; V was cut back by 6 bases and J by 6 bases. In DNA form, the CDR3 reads TGTGCCAGCAGTCAGACTAGCGGGGGACTCGGGGCCGGGGAGCTGTTTTTT. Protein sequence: CASSQTSGGLGAGELFF.

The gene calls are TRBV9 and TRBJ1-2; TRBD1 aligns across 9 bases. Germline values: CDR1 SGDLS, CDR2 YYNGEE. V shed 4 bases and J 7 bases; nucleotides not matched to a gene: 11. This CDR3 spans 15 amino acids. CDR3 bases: TGTGCCAGCAGCCCGGACAGGGGATGGACTTCTGGCTACACCTTC. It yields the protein CASSPDRGWTSGYTF.

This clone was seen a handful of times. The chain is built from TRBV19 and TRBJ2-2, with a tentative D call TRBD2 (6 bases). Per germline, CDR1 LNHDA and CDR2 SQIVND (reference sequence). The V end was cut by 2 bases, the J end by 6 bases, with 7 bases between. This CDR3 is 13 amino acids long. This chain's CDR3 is CASSIPGAGELFF. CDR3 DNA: TGTGCCAGTAGTATACCGGGGGCCGGGGAGCTGTTTTTT.

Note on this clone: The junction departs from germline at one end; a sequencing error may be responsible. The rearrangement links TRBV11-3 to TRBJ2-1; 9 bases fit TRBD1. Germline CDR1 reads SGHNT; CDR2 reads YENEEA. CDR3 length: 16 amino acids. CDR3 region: CASSLVGQGSHNEQFF. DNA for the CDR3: TGTGCCAGCAGCTTAGTGGGACAGGGCTCCCACAATGAGCAGTTCTTC.

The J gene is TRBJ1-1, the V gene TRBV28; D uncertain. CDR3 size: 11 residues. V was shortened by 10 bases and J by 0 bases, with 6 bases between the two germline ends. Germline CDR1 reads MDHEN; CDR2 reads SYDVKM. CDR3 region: CATHMNTEAFF. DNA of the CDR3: TGTGCCACCCACATGAACACTGAAGCTTTCTTT.

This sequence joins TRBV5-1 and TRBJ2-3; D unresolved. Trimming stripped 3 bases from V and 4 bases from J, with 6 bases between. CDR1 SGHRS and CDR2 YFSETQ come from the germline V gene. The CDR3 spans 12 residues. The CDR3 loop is CASSYNSDTQYF. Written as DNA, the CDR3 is TGCGCCAGCAGCTATAACTCAGATACGCAGTATTTT.

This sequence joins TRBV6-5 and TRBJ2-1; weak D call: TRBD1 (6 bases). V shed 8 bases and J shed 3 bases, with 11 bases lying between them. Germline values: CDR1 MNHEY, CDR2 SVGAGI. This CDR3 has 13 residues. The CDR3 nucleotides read TGTGCCAGCGCAGGGACAAACTACAATGAGCAGTTCTTC. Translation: CASAGTNYNEQFF.

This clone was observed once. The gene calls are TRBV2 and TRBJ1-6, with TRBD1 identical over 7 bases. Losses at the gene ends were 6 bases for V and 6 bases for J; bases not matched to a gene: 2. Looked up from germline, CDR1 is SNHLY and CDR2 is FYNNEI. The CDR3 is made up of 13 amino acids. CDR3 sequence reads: CASRGTVNSPLHF. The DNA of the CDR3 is TGTGCCAGCAGGGGGACAGTTAATTCACCCCTCCACTTT.

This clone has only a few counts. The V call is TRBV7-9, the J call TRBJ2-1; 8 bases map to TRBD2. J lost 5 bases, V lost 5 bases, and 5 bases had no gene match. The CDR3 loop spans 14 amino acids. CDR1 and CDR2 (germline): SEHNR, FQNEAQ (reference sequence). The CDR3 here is CASSKRELNNEQFF. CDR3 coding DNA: TGTGCCAGCAGCAAGCGGGAGCTCAACAATGAGCAGTTCTTC.

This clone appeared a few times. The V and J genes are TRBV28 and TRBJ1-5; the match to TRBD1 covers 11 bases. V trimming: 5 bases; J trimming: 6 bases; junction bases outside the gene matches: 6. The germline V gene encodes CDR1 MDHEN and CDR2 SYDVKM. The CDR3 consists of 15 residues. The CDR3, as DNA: TGTGCCAGCAGTCCTTTCGGGACAGGGGGTCAGCCCCAGCATTTT. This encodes CASSPFGTGGQPQHF.

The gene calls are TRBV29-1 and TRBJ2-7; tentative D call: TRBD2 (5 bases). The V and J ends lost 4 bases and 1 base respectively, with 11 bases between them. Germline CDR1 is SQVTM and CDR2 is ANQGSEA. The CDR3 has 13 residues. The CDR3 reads CSVARRLSYEQYF. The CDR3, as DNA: TGCAGCGTTGCCCGGAGACTATCCTACGAGCAGTACTTC.

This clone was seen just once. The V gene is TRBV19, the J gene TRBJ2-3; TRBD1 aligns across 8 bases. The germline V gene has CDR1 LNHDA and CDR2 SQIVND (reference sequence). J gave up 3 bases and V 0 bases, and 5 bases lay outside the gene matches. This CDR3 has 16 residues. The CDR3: CASSIDLDRGTDTQYF. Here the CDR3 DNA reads TGTGCCAGTAGTATAGATCTTGACAGGGGAACAGATACGCAGTATTTT.

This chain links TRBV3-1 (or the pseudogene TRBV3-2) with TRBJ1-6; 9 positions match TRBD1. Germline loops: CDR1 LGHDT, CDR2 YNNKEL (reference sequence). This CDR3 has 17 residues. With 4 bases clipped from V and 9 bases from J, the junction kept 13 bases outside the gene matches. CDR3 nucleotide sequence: TGTGCCAGCAGCCGAGGATCTCCGGGACAGGGCCGTTCACCCCTCCACTTT. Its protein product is CASSRGSPGQGRSPLHF.

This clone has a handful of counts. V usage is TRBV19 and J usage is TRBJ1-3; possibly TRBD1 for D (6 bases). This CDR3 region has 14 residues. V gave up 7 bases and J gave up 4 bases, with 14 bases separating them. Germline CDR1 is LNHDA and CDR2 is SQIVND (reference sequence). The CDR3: CASMTGHGGNTIYF. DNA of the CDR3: TGTGCCAGTATGACAGGCCACGGGGGAAACACCATATATTTT.

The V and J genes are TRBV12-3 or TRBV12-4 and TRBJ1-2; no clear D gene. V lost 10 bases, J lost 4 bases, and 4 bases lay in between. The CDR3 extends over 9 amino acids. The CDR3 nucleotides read TGTGCCATCCGCTATGGCTACACCTTC. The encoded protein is CAIRYGYTF.

The CDR3, as DNA: TGTGCCATCAGTGAAGGTCGGGGACAGGGGTTCGGCGAGCAGTACTTC. The encoded protein is CAISEGRGQGFGEQYF. The chain links TRBV10-3 to TRBJ2-7; 10 bases map to TRBD1. V lost 3 bases, J lost 6 bases, and 11 bases stayed unmatched. This CDR3 spans 16 amino acids. Germline CDR1 ENHRY, CDR2 SYGVKD.

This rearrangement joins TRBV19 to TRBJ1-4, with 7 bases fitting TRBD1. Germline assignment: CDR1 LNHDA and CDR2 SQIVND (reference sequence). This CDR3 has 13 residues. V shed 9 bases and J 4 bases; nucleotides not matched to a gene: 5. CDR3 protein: CASSDRVNEKLFF. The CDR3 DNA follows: TGTGCCAGCTCCGACAGGGTTAATGAAAAACTGTTTTTT.

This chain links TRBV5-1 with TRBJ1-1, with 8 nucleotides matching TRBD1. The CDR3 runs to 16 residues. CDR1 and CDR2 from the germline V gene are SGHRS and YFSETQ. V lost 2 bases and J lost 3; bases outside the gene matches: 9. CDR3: CASSFVTGGSDTEAFF. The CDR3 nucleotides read TGCGCCAGCAGCTTCGTAACAGGGGGATCGGACACTGAAGCTTTCTTT.

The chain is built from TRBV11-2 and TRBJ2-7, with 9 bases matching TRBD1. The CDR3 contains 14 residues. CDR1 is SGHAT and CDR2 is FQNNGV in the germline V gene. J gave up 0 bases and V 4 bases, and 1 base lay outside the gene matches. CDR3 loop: CASSSDRGSYEQYF. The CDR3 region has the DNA TGTGCCAGCAGCTCGGACAGGGGCTCCTACGAGCAGTACTTC. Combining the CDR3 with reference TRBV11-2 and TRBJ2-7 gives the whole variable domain EAGVAQSPRYKIIEKRQSVAFWCNPISGHATLYWYQQILGQGPKLLIQFQNNGVVDDSQLPKDRFSAERLKGVDSTLKIQPAKLEDSAVYLCASSSDRGSYEQYFGPGTRLTVT.

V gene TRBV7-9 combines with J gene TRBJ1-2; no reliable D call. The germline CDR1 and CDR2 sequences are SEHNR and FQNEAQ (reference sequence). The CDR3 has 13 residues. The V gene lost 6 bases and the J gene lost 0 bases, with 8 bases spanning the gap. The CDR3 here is CASSMSTNYGYTF. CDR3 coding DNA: TGTGCCAGCAGTATGAGTACTAACTATGGCTACACCTTC.